A single sample is the source of the 10 T cell receptor beta chains below, sequenced in a study of identical twins. MiXCR, run by TCRdb on the 5' RACE reads, gives a single entry per CDR3 protein. This table has some 200,000 distinct CDR3 sequences, around 8.1% appearing once. The sample was also reused in another study, on yellow fever vaccine responses in identical twins.

The source material was memory (CD45RO+) T cells sorted from blood. The origin of the receptors is a woman aged 18-29 years in good health.

This clonotype has at least ten counts. V usage is TRBV6-1 and J usage is TRBJ2-7, with 7 positions matching TRBD2. The CDR3 is 14 residues long. The V segment lost 5 bases and the J segment 0 bases; nucleotides outside the gene matches: 4. The germline CDR1 and CDR2 sequences are MNHNS and SASEGT. Written as DNA, the CDR3 is TGTGCCAGCAGTCGGGGGGTTTACTCCTACGAGCAGTACTTC. Translation: CASSRGVYSYEQYF.

A few counts support this clonotype. As DNA, the CDR3 is TGTGCCAGCAGCTTCGGAGGGAGGGCCTACGAGCAGTACTTC. Its protein is CASSFGGRAYEQYF. The chain couples TRBV7-2 to TRBJ2-7, with 7 positions matching TRBD2. J gave up 2 bases and V 3 bases, and 4 bases lay outside the gene matches. Germline loops: CDR1 SGHTA, CDR2 FQGNSA. The CDR3 is 14 amino acids.

The table lists this clonotype with many counts. The chain is built from TRBV15 and TRBJ2-3; either TRBD1 or TRBD2 may supply D (5 bases each). CDR1 is LNHNV and CDR2 is YYDKDF in the germline V gene (reference sequence). Between the trimmed V and J ends, which lost 3 bases and 0 bases, there was a span of 22 bases. The CDR3 extends over 19 amino acids. In DNA form, the CDR3 reads TGTGCCACCAGCAGCCCTCGGGGCCAAGGGTACTCTAGCACAGATACGCAGTATTTT. Encoded protein: CATSSPRGQGYSSTDTQYF.

This clonotype came up a few times. This chain links TRBV6-1 with TRBJ1-1; D unclear. Germline V gene data show CDR1 as MNHNS and CDR2 as SASEGT. The CDR3 consists of 14 residues. Trimming pared 6 bases from V and 2 bases from J, leaving 13 bases between. The CDR3 protein is CASRKRILNTEAFF. The CDR3 DNA sequence: TGTGCCAGCAGGAAACGGATTCTTAACACTGAAGCTTTCTTT.

J is TRBJ2-3 and V is TRBV9; D tentatively reads TRBD1 or TRBD2 (6 bases each). This CDR3 is built from 14 residues. Trimming shortened V by 0 bases and J by 6 bases, and 11 bases separated the two germline ends. Germline V gene lookup returns CDR1 SGDLS and CDR2 YYNGEE. The CDR3 sequence is CASSVEGGEDTQYF. As DNA, the CDR3 is TGTGCCAGCAGCGTAGAGGGGGGAGAGGATACGCAGTATTTT.

This clonotype was recorded many times. The chain employs TRBV6-2 or TRBV6-3 and TRBJ2-7; D might be TRBD1 (7 bases). The CDR3 length is 14 residues. CDR1 is MNHEY, CDR2 SVGEGT, per germline. V was clipped by 8 bases and J by 5 bases, with 19 bases between them. CDR3 in DNA: TGTGCCAGCCTCGCACAGGGGACTTTCGACGAGCAGTACTTC. It yields the protein CASLAQGTFDEQYF.

Regarding this clonotype: The junction differs from germline at one of its ends, possibly a read error. The CDR3 reads CASSNSADTQYF. CDR3 bases: TGTGCCAGCAGTAACTCGGCAGATACGCAGTATTTT. The chain joins TRBV6-2 or TRBV6-3 to TRBJ2-3; no definite D call. CDR1 is MNHEY, CDR2 SVGEGT, per germline. The CDR3 length is 12 residues.

There are many counts of this clonotype. CDR3 DNA: TGTGCCAGCAGTCCCGGGACTAGCATCTTCCATGAGCAGTTCTTC. Translation: CASSPGTSIFHEQFF. J is TRBJ2-1 and V is TRBV25-1; 9 positions agree with TRBD2. The CDR3 sequence is 15 residues long. Germline trimming cut 5 bases from V and 8 bases from J; bases unmatched to any gene: 10. Germline loops: CDR1 MGHDK, CDR2 SYGVNS.

This clonotype was counted at least ten times. The rearrangement joins TRBV12-3 or TRBV12-4 to TRBJ1-1, with 7 bases aligning to TRBD1. With 6 bases clipped from V and 6 bases from J, the junction kept 7 bases outside the gene matches. The CDR3 covers 13 residues. CDR3 DNA sequence: TGTGCCAGCAGGCGTACAGGGGAGGCTGAAGCTTTCTTT. Translated: CASRRTGEAEAFF.

This clonotype was counted a few times. The rearrangement uses TRBV12-3 or TRBV12-4 and TRBJ2-3; no firm D call. The CDR3 runs 12 residues. The V end lost 6 bases, the J end lost 1 base, and 5 bases lay between the germline ends. Written as DNA, the CDR3 is TGTGCCAGCAGGGAAGGCACAGATACGCAGTATTTT. This sequence encodes CASREGTDTQYF.